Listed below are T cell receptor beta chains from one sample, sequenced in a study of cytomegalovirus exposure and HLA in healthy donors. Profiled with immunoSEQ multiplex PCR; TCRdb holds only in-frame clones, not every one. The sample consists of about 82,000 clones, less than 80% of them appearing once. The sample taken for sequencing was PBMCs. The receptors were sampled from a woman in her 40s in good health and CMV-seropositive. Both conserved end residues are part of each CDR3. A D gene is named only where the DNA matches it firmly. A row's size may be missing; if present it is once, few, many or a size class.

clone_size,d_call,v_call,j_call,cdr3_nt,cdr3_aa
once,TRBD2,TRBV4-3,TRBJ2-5,TGCGCCAGCAGCCGGGGACTAGCGGGAGGGGAAGAGACCCAGTACTTC,CASSRGLAGGEETQYF
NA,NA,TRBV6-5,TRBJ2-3,TGTGCCAGCAGACTTGAGGGAGCAGATACGCAGTATTTT,CASRLEGADTQYF
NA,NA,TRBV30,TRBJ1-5,TGTGCCTGGAGTGTAGGGGGCAATCAGCCCCAGCATTTT,CAWSVGGNQPQHF
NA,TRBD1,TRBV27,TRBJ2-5,TGTGCCAGCAGTTTCGTTCCGGGCAGGGGGCGAGAGACCCAGTACTTC,CASSFVPGRGRETQYF
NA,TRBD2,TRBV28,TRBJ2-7,TGTGCCAGCAGTGCCTCTAGCGGGCGGGTGTTCGAGCAGTACTTC,CASSASSGRVFEQYF
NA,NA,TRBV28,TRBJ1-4,TGTGCCAGCAGTTTGGGCAGGCTTAACGAAAAACTGTTTTTT,CASSLGRLNEKLFF
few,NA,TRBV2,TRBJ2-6,TGTGCCAGCAGTGACAGGGCCGGGGCCAACGTCCTGACTTTC,CASSDRAGANVLTF
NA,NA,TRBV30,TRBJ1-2,TGTGCCTGGAGTCCGGGTTGGAACGGCAACTATGGCTACACCTTC,CAWSPGWNGNYGYTF
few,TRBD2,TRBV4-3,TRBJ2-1,TGCGCCAGCAGCCAGGGGACTAGCGGGAGTGACGAGCAGTTCTTC,CASSQGTSGSDEQFF
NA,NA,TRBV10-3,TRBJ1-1,TGTGCCATCAGTGACCCGACAGTGAACACTGAAGCTTTCTTT,CAISDPTVNTEAFF
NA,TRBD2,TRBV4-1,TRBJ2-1,TGCGCCAGCAGCCCTCAAGCCGGGAGGGAGCAGTTCTTC,CASSPQAGREQFF
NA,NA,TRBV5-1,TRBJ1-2,TGCGCCAGCAGCTTGCTGGGGGCGAGCTTGCGCGGCTACACCTTC,CASSLLGASLRGYTF
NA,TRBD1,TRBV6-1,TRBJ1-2,TGTGCCAGCGCGCGACAGGGCTCAGGGGGCTACACCTTC,CASARQGSGGYTF
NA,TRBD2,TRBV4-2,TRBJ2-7,TGTGCCAGCAGCCTGGGGACTAGCGGTCTGAGCTACGAGCAGTACTTC,CASSLGTSGLSYEQYF
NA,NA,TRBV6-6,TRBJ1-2,TGTGCCAGCAGTTACCTCGTCGAGGATGGCTACACCTTC,CASSYLVEDGYTF
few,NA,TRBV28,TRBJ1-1,TGTGCCAGCAGTCTACAGGGGAACACTGAAGCTTTCTTT,CASSLQGNTEAFF
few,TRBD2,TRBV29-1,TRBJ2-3,TGCAGCGTTGCGGGGGGGGGACTAGCGGGAGTAAGAGATACGCAGTATTTT,CSVAGGGLAGVRDTQYF
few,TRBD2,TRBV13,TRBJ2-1,TGTGCCAGCAGCTTAGAACTAGCGGGTGAGCAGTTCTTC,CASSLELAGEQFF
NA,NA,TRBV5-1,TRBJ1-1,TGCGCCAGCAGCTTGGCCCGGAAAACAGGGCACATGAACACTGAAGCTTTCTTT,CASSLARKTGHMNTEAFF
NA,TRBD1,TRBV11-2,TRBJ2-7,TGTGCCAGCAGCACAATACGGGACAGGGGTGCCTACGAGCAGTACTTC,CASSTIRDRGAYEQYF
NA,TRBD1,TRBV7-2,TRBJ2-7,TGTGCCAGCAGCTTCGGGGACAGGGGGCACGAGCAGTACTTC,CASSFGDRGHEQYF
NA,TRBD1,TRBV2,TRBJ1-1,TGTGCCAGCAGCGCGACCACGACAGGGTGGACTGAAGCTTTCTTT,CASSATTTGWTEAFF
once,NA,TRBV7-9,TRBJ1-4,TGTGCCAGCAGCGAAATCAGGGGAGGGAATGAAAAACTGTTTTTT,CASSEIRGGNEKLFF
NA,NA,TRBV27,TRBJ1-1,TGTGCCAGCAGTATAACCGACAGTACTGAAGCTTTCTTT,CASSITDSTEAFF
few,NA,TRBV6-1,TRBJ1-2,TGTGCCAGCAGTGCCAGGGTTGGCTACACCTTC,CASSARVGYTF
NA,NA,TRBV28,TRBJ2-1,TGTGCCAGCAGTTTATACCCCTTGACTACCATCTCCTACAATGAGCAGTTCTTC,CASSLYPLTTISYNEQFF
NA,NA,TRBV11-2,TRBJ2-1,TGTGCCAGCAGCTTACTACAGAGCCCAAACAATGAGCAGTTCTTC,CASSLLQSPNNEQFF
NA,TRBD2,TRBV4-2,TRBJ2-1,TGTGCCAGCAGCCAAGGCTCGGGGGTAGCGGGAGGGGGTGAGCAGTTCTTC,CASSQGSGVAGGGEQFF
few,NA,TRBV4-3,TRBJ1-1,TGCGCCAGCAGCGTCGGAGGGCGGTACACTGAAGCTTTCTTT,CASSVGGRYTEAFF
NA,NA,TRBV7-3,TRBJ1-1,TGTGCCAGCAGCTTACAATTTATGACAGAGAACACTGAAGCTTTCTTT,CASSLQFMTENTEAFF
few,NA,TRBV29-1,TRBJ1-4,TGCAGCGTTGGCAGCCGACTTAATGAAAAACTGTTTTTT,CSVGSRLNEKLFF
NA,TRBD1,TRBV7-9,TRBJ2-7,TGTGCCAGCAGCAGCGGGGACAGGGGCTACGAGCAGTACTTC,CASSSGDRGYEQYF